This T cell receptor (beta chain) was sequenced for a study of blood T cell repertoires in COVID-19. As for the study in general: Both acute and convalescent COVID-19 samples were obtained from the United States, Italy and Spain. From T cells, B-cell-depleted T cells, or PBMCs came the material, which was cDNA or gDNA.

In the authors' methods: Estimation of nucleated cell counts relied on the amplification of reference gene primers. Clones were read by immunoSEQ multiplex PCR, and TCRdb kept only the in-frame ones, dropping some. Clonal size and the V and J genes are those of that table, whereas D and trimming came from the DNA. The repertoire holds about 330,000 clones, with roughly 85% as singletons. Germline CDR1 is MNHEY and CDR2 is SVGAGI. The CDR3 loop spans 15 amino acids. V was shortened by 8 bases and J by 0 bases, with 14 bases between the two germline ends. The chain couples TRBV6-5 to TRBJ2-4, with D maybe TRBD2 (5 bases). The sample consisted of peripheral blood. The sequence came from a human donor in a cohort sampled during active COVID-19. CDR3 loop: CASLRELLAKNIQYF. The CDR3 nucleotides are TGTGCCAGCCTACGGGAACTCCTAGCCAAAAACATTCAGTACTTC.